Here is one TCR beta chain with its context. Its antigen remains unidentified. Blood samples were obtained at baseline, cycle 4 day 1, and cycle 7 day 1. Some clones are missing from TCRdb's copy, which holds only in-frame ones; the method was immunoSEQ multiplex PCR. The sample has tens of thousands of clones; 83% are singletons. The V end was cut by 2 bases, the J end by 2 bases, with 6 bases between. The CDR3 is 13 amino acids. The germline CDR1 and CDR2 sequences are LNHDA and SQIVND (reference sequence). This entry is derived from a study of OX40 agonist ivuxolimab in advanced cancers. Looking at the study overall: Three patients responded partially, comprising one with hepatocellular carcinoma and two with cutaneous melanoma.

Overall study results and limits: Antigen targets of the expanded peripheral T cells went undetermined.

The sequencing here drew on CD4+ or CD8+ T cells sorted from blood, taken in a trial of the OX40 agonist ivuxolimab. The sequence came from an adult with an advanced solid tumor such as melanoma, head and neck, liver or kidney cancer. The chain combines TRBV19 with TRBJ1-1; D is unclear. CDR3 protein: CASSINTNTEAFF. CDR3 sequence (DNA): TGTGCCAGTAGTATAAACACCAACACTGAAGCTTTCTTT.